What follows are 24 T cell receptor beta chains derived from one specimen sequenced in a study (dated by TCRdb to 2015 to 2016). Libraries were built with RT-PCR. Instrument used: Illumina MiSeq. TCRdb handled the public reads itself, with Q25 trimming in fastp and clone calling in MiXCR, and kept productive beta chains. Each CDR3 protein appears once, grouped with its most common genes and DNA. The table for this sample lists fewer than 800,000 distinct CDR3 sequences; 13% to 15% of them were counted only once. Jointly, the top ten make up about 3.6% of the sample. Sequencing input: memory CD4+ T cells from blood. The receptors here all came from a female donor in good health, serving as a healthy control.

This clonotype has just a few counts. This sequence joins TRBV28 and TRBJ2-6; D assignment may be TRBD1 or TRBD2 (6 bases each). The germline CDR1 and CDR2 sequences are MDHEN and SYDVKM. The V end was cut by 4 bases, the J end by 0 bases, with 16 bases between. This CDR3 region has 18 residues. The CDR3 DNA reads as TGTGCCAGCAGTTCGCCCGGGGGCGACAGCTCTGGGGCCAACGTCCTGACTTTC. Translation gives CASSSPGGDSSGANVLTF.

This clonotype was observed a few times. V and J are TRBV20-1 and TRBJ2-2; no definite D call. V gave up 8 bases and J gave up 2 bases, with 12 bases separating them. CDR3 length: 13 amino acids. CDR1 is DFQATT and CDR2 is SNEGSKA in the germline V gene (reference sequence). The CDR3 nucleotides read TGCAGTCCCAGGTCAGAAAACACCGGGGAGCTGTTTTTT. Its translation is CSPRSENTGELFF.

The chain has TRBV2 and TRBJ2-2; perhaps TRBD1 as D (5 bases). Deletions cut 4 bases from V and 3 bases from J, with 9 bases between. The CDR3 covers 14 residues. Germline loops: CDR1 SNHLY, CDR2 FYNNEI. The CDR3 is CASSGDSHTGELFF. CDR3 DNA: TGTGCCAGCAGTGGTGACAGCCACACCGGGGAGCTGTTTTTT.

This clonotype was counted only a few times. The chain links TRBV2 to TRBJ1-3; 9 positions agree with TRBD1. The germline CDR1 and CDR2 sequences are SNHLY and FYNNEI. The CDR3 is 16 amino acids. V was clipped by 6 bases and J by 0 bases; unmatched bases: 6. CDR3 amino acids: CASSYRGLRSGNTIYF. CDR3 bases: TGTGCCAGCAGCTACAGGGGGCTGCGCTCTGGAAACACCATATATTTT.

This clonotype was detected only a few times. The gene calls are TRBV12-3 or TRBV12-4 and TRBJ2-7, with D maybe TRBD2 (6 bases). The length of the CDR3 is 16 residues. Trimming shortened V by 5 bases and J by 5 bases, and 22 bases separated the two germline ends. CDR3 sequence reads: CASSPTGTEGRDEQYF. In nucleotides, the CDR3 is TGTGCCAGCAGTCCGACCGGGACTGAGGGAAGGGACGAGCAGTACTTC.

In its sample, this clonotype was seen many times. The chain combines TRBV20-1 with TRBJ2-7, with TRBD2 identical over 11 bases. This CDR3 spans 16 amino acids. The V segment lost 4 bases and the J segment 0 bases; nucleotides outside the gene matches: 8. Germline V gene lookup returns CDR1 DFQATT and CDR2 SNEGSKA (reference sequence). CDR3 bases: TGCAGTGCTAAAATCGGACTAGCGGGCAGCTCCTACGAGCAGTACTTC. It specifies CSAKIGLAGSSYEQYF.

V usage is TRBV27 and J usage is TRBJ1-1; D uncertain. There are 13 residues in the CDR3. The germline gives CDR1 MNHEY, CDR2 SMNVEV (reference sequence). The germline V and J ends were trimmed by 4 bases and 7 bases, with 13 bases remaining between them. The CDR3 loop reads CASSSPTVNEAFF. For the CDR3, the DNA is TGTGCCAGCAGTTCCCCGACGGTGAATGAAGCTTTCTTT.

This clonotype was picked up many times. V usage is TRBV12-3 or TRBV12-4 and J usage is TRBJ1-4; possible D gene TRBD1, 5 bases. V gave up 3 bases and J gave up 4 bases, with 9 bases separating them. This CDR3 is 14 amino acids long. The CDR3 DNA sequence: TGTGCCAGCAGTTTTGGGGGTATTAATGAAAAACTGTTTTTT. Its protein is CASSFGGINEKLFF.

This clonotype was counted many times. The rearrangement links TRBV5-1 to TRBJ2-2, with D perhaps matching TRBD2 (6 bases). Trimming pared 4 bases from V and 0 bases from J, leaving 13 bases between. The CDR3 spans 16 residues. Per the germline V gene, CDR1 is SGHRS and CDR2 is YFSETQ. CDR3 in amino acids: CASSPRAGSNTGELFF. The CDR3 nucleotides read TGCGCCAGCAGCCCCCGGGCGGGGTCGAACACCGGGGAGCTGTTTTTT.

This clonotype has just a few counts. The CDR3 loop reads CASRPGADTEAFF. The CDR3 region has the DNA TGTGCCAGCAGGCCGGGGGCAGACACTGAAGCTTTCTTT. The J gene is TRBJ1-1, the V gene TRBV28, with TRBD1 as a possible D gene (6 bases). V dropped 6 bases and J dropped 3 bases, with 11 bases sitting between them. Per the germline V gene, CDR1 is MDHEN and CDR2 is SYDVKM. CDR3 length: 13 residues. Full variable domain (rest looked up from reference TRBV28 and TRBJ1-1): DVKVTQSSRYLVKRTGEKVFLECVQDMDHENMFWYRQDPGLGLRLIYFSYDVKMKEKGDIPEGYSVSREKKERFSLILESASTNQTSMYLCASRPGADTEAFFGQGTRLTVV.

This sequence joins TRBV5-1 and TRBJ1-1, with 9 bases identical to TRBD1. CDR1 is SGHRS, CDR2 YFSETQ, per germline. J gave up 2 bases and V 7 bases, and 9 bases lay outside the gene matches. This CDR3 has 15 amino acids. DNA of the CDR3: TGCGCCAGCCGGGACAGGGCGGCAGAAAACACTGAAGCTTTCTTT. Translation: CASRDRAAENTEAFF.

This clonotype was found a few times. This sequence joins TRBV28 and TRBJ2-7, with D tentatively TRBD2 (5 bases). The germline V gene has CDR1 MDHEN and CDR2 SYDVKM. The CDR3 spans 12 residues. The V and J ends lost 11 bases and 4 bases respectively, with 15 bases between them. CDR3 bases: TGTGCCTGCGAGGGTACGAAGTACGAGCAGTACTTC. Translation: CACEGTKYEQYF.

This clonotype was seen at least ten times. V gene TRBV12-3 or TRBV12-4 combines with J gene TRBJ1-2, with TRBD1 as a possible D gene (6 bases). V lost 0 bases and J 10 bases, leaving 9 bases between the germline ends. This CDR3 contains 12 residues. The chain's CDR3 is CASSLADSDYTF. CDR3 nucleotide sequence: TGTGCCAGCAGTTTAGCGGACAGCGACTACACCTTC.

The V call is TRBV7-9, the J call TRBJ1-5, with TRBD1 matching 7 bases. CDR1 is SEHNR and CDR2 is FQNEAQ in the germline V gene (reference sequence). Trimming took 5 bases from V and 7 from J; bases not matched to a gene: 5. The CDR3 length is 13 residues. The CDR3, as DNA: TGTGCCAGCAGCGTGGGAGGGGGCCAGCCCCAGCATTTT. Protein sequence: CASSVGGGQPQHF.

This clonotype was counted many times. The chain employs TRBV7-9 and TRBJ1-1; D is undetermined. V lost 2 bases to trimming and J lost 1 base, with 11 bases between them. The CDR3 loop spans 15 amino acids. CDR1 is SEHNR, CDR2 FQNEAQ, per germline (reference sequence). The CDR3 coding sequence is TGTGCCAGCAGCTTAAGCGGCCTCCGGAACACTGAAGCTTTCTTT. This codes for CASSLSGLRNTEAFF.

The genes are TRBV7-2 and TRBJ2-5; D ambiguous. The CDR3 contains 14 residues. Looked up from germline, CDR1 is SGHTA and CDR2 is FQGNSA. V dropped 4 bases and J dropped 2 bases, with 11 bases sitting between them. For the CDR3, the DNA is TGTGCCAGCAGCTCATTTGGGCCACAAGAGACCCAGTACTTC. Its protein product is CASSSFGPQETQYF.

In this sample, this clonotype turned up a few times. V gene TRBV3-1 combines with J gene TRBJ1-1; D not resolved. Trimming removed 2 bases at V and 3 bases at J, with 10 bases between. CDR3 length equals 14 residues. Per the germline V gene, CDR1 is LGHDT and CDR2 is YNNKEL (reference sequence). The CDR3 sequence: CASSQSWGYTEAFF. The CDR3 coding sequence is TGTGCCAGCAGCCAATCCTGGGGTTACACTGAAGCTTTCTTT.

In the case of this clonotype: This clone may be a read error of a much larger clone one base away. The J gene is TRBJ2-2, the V gene TRBV30, with D possibly being TRBD1 or TRBD2 (5 bases each). This CDR3 is built from 13 residues. Germline V gene sequence: CDR1 GTSNPN, CDR2 SVGIG (reference sequence). The CDR3 is CARRDLVPGDLFF. CDR3 in DNA: TGTGCCCGCCGGGACCTCGTCCCCGGGGATCTGTTTTTT.

In this sample, this clonotype turned up many times. This chain connects TRBV12-3 or TRBV12-4 to TRBJ2-5; D ambiguous. CDR3 length: 14 amino acids. Trimming shortened V by 6 bases and J by 3 bases, and 14 bases separated the two germline ends. CDR3 protein: CASSPQDVKETQYF. The CDR3 DNA reads TGTGCCAGCAGCCCTCAGGACGTGAAAGAGACCCAGTACTTC.

This clonotype occurred a few times. The chain joins TRBV28 to TRBJ2-7; TRBD1 matches 7 bases. Germline V gene lookup returns CDR1 MDHEN and CDR2 SYDVKM. V gave up 6 bases and J gave up 11 bases; unmatched junction bases: 7. The CDR3 has 11 amino acids. CDR3 sequence reads: CASSTTGWKYF. The CDR3 nucleotides read TGTGCCAGCAGCACGACAGGGTGGAAGTACTTC. Full variable domain (missing parts from reference TRBV28 and TRBJ2-7): DVKVTQSSRYLVKRTGEKVFLECVQDMDHENMFWYRQDPGLGLRLIYFSYDVKMKEKGDIPEGYSVSREKKERFSLILESASTNQTSMYLCASSTTGWKYFGPGTRLTVT.

This clonotype was seen a few times. V is TRBV4-1 and J is TRBJ1-2; TRBD1 matches at 8 bases. Germline V gene lookup returns CDR1 MGHRA and CDR2 YSYEKL. The CDR3 covers 17 residues. The trim removed 3 bases at V and 2 bases at J, leaving 11 bases unmatched. The CDR3 here is CASSHLQPRQGNYGYTF. In nucleotides, the CDR3 is TGCGCCAGCAGCCACCTCCAACCTCGACAGGGGAACTATGGCTACACCTTC.

The chain has TRBV7-2 and TRBJ1-5; 9 bases are shared with TRBD1. This CDR3 region has 14 residues. Per germline, CDR1 SGHTA and CDR2 FQGNSA. V trimming: 5 bases; J trimming: 6 bases; junction bases outside the gene matches: 5. CDR3 sequence (DNA): TGTGCCAGCAGCAAGACAGGGGGTCGTCAGCCCCAGCATTTT. Translating gives CASSKTGGRQPQHF.

This chain joins TRBV20-1 and TRBJ2-3; 10 nucleotides align to TRBD2. Losses at the gene ends were 0 bases for V and 5 bases for J; bases not matched to a gene: 8. CDR3 length equals 16 residues. From germline, CDR1 is DFQATT and CDR2 SNEGSKA (reference sequence). The CDR3 DNA is TGCAGTGCTAGAGATCCTAGCGGGAGCTTAGTAGATACGCAGTATTTT. The encoded protein is CSARDPSGSLVDTQYF.

Ten or more counts support this clonotype. At one end, the junction sequence differs from germline, possibly due to a read error. The V gene is TRBV5-1, the J gene TRBJ2-7; 7 bases align to TRBD1. The germline V gene encodes CDR1 SGHRS and CDR2 YFSETQ. CDR3 length: 12 amino acids. CDR3 coding DNA: TGTGCCAGCAGTAGGGACAGCTACGAGCAGTACTTC. Its protein is CASSRDSYEQYF. Variable domain in full (rest from reference TRBV5-1 and TRBJ2-7): KAGVTQTPRYLIKTRGQQVTLSCSPISGHRSVSWYQQTPGQGLQFLFEYFSETQRNKGNFPGRFSGRQFSNSRSEMNVSTLELGDSALYLCASSRDSYEQYFGPGTRLTVT.